This is a list of T cell receptor beta chains from one sample in a study of blood T cell repertoires in COVID-19. Sequencing was performed with immunoSEQ multiplex PCR; in TCRdb, only in-frame clones are kept and a portion is missing. The sample has about 220,000 clones, around 82% seen once. The sample consisted of PBMCs or T cells enriched from blood (not recorded which). The receptors stem from a woman in her forties or fifties who had been exposed to COVID-19. CDR3s include the opening cysteine and the closing phenylalanine or tryptophan. A D gene is named only where the DNA matches it firmly. Clone size appears in some rows only: once, few, many, or a class for an expanded clone.

clone_size j_call v_call d_call cdr3_aa cdr3_nt
NA TRBJ2-3 TRBV11-2 TRBD1 CASSRDRGDTQYF TGTGCCAGCAGCAGGGACAGGGGAGATACGCAGTATTTT
NA TRBJ2-2 TRBV6-1 TRBD1 CASQPGQRTGELFF TGTGCCAGTCAACCGGGACAGCGAACCGGGGAGCTGTTTTTT
NA TRBJ2-2 TRBV5-8 TRBD2 CASSLGAGAYTGELFF TGTGCCAGCAGCTTGGGAGCGGGGGCCTACACCGGGGAGCTGTTTTTT
NA TRBJ1-2 TRBV19 NA CASSRLRDYGYTF TGTGCCAGTAGCAGACTCAGGGACTATGGCTACACCTTC
few TRBJ1-1 TRBV7-9 NA CASSSSTEAFF TGTGCCAGCAGCTCCTCGACTGAAGCTTTCTTT
NA TRBJ2-1 TRBV19 NA CASTERSSYNEQFF TGTGCCAGTACCGAGCGGAGCTCCTACAATGAGCAGTTCTTC
NA TRBJ1-5 TRBV19 TRBD1 CASSIDRDQPQHF TGTGCCAGTAGTATCGACAGGGACCAGCCCCAGCATTTT
NA TRBJ2-2 TRBV9 NA CASSAVGGPGELFF TGTGCCAGCAGCGCGGTCGGAGGGCCCGGGGAGCTGTTTTTT
NA TRBJ2-5 TRBV7-2 TRBD2 CASSLGLAGGGETQYF TGTGCCAGCAGCTTAGGACTAGCGGGGGGAGGGGAGACCCAGTACTTC
NA TRBJ2-5 TRBV5-4 NA CASSLGATQETQYF TGTGCCAGCAGCTTGGGAGCTACTCAAGAGACCCAGTACTTC
few TRBJ1-2 TRBV27 NA CASSFTGRTNYGYTF TGTGCCAGCAGTTTCACAGGGCGAACTAACTATGGCTACACCTTC
NA TRBJ1-4 TRBV28 TRBD1 CASRPGQVEKLFF TGTGCCAGCAGACCGGGACAGGTAGAAAAACTGTTTTTT
NA TRBJ2-3 TRBV3-1/TRBV3-2 TRBD2 CASSLTSGGHTQYF TGTGCCAGCAGCCTAACTAGCGGGGGGCATACGCAGTATTTT
NA TRBJ2-3 TRBV18 NA CASSPLQGDRGDTQYF TGTGCCAGCTCACCGCTACAGGGTGATAGGGGAGATACGCAGTATTTT
NA TRBJ1-1 TRBV12-3/TRBV12-4 NA CASIGPINTEAFF TGTGCCAGCATCGGTCCGATTAACACTGAAGCTTTCTTT
NA TRBJ2-5 TRBV11-2 TRBD2 CASSLGGAGTWETQYF TGTGCCAGCAGCTTAGGGGGAGCGGGGACGTGGGAGACCCAGTACTTC
NA TRBJ1-3 TRBV4-1 NA CASSQPGTKGNTIYF TGCGCCAGCAGCCAACCTGGGACAAAAGGAAACACCATATATTTT
NA TRBJ2-1 TRBV7-9 TRBD2 CASSPRGYGGKSSYNEQFF TGTGCCAGCAGCCCCCGCGGGTACGGGGGGAAAAGCTCCTACAATGAGCAGTTCTTC
NA TRBJ2-2 TRBV5-1 NA CASSTGGPQELFF TGCGCCAGCAGCACCGGGGGGCCTCAGGAGCTGTTTTTT
once TRBJ1-5 TRBV6-5 TRBD1 CASREGAQPQHF TGTGCCAGCAGGGAGGGGGCCCAGCCCCAGCATTTT
once TRBJ1-2 TRBV12-3/TRBV12-4 NA CASSLGAGSGYTF TGTGCCAGCAGTTTAGGGGCAGGGTCGGGCTACACCTTC
NA TRBJ1-1 TRBV9 TRBD1 CASSPALDREAFF TGTGCCAGCAGCCCTGCCTTAGACAGGGAGGCTTTCTTT
NA TRBJ2-2 TRBV2 TRBD1 CASREDRANTGELFF TGTGCCAGCAGGGAGGACAGGGCAAACACCGGGGAGCTGTTTTTT
once TRBJ2-2 TRBV3-1/TRBV3-2 NA CASSPGIGKTGELFF TGTGCCAGCAGCCCCGGAATCGGGAAGACCGGGGAGCTGTTTTTT
NA TRBJ1-2 TRBV5-6 TRBD1 CASSAGQGDYGYTF TGTGCCAGCAGCGCGGGACAGGGAGACTATGGCTACACCTTC
once TRBJ2-7 TRBV29-1 TRBD1 CSVAAGQGLYEQYF TGCAGCGTCGCTGCGGGACAGGGATTATACGAGCAGTACTTC
NA TRBJ2-1 TRBV5-1 TRBD2 CASQKGAGRNEQFF TGCGCCAGCCAAAAGGGAGCGGGGCGGAATGAGCAGTTCTTC
NA TRBJ1-1 TRBV12-3/TRBV12-4 NA CASSLFGVSEAFF TGTGCCAGCAGCCTTTTCGGAGTCTCGGAAGCTTTCTTT
NA TRBJ2-5 TRBV18 TRBD2 CASSPLPGGETQYF TGTGCCAGCTCACCCCTACCGGGGGGAGAGACCCAGTACTTC
NA TRBJ2-7 TRBV5-1 TRBD1 CASSPDRAYEQYF TGCGCCAGCAGCCCTGACAGGGCCTACGAGCAGTACTTC
NA TRBJ2-5 TRBV5-1 TRBD2 CASSLDRRGGRETQYF TGCGCCAGCAGCTTGGACCGGCGGGGGGGCCGGGAGACCCAGTACTTC
NA TRBJ1-1 TRBV6-5 TRBD1 CASSPDRGLTEAFF TGTGCCAGCAGTCCCGACAGGGGGCTGACTGAAGCTTTCTTT
NA TRBJ1-1 TRBV11-3 NA CASSLVGGTEAFF TGTGCCAGCAGCTTAGTAGGGGGCACTGAAGCTTTCTTT
NA TRBJ2-7 TRBV6-1 NA CASSEVQHSYEQYF TGTGCCAGCAGTGAAGTACAACACTCCTACGAGCAGTACTTC
NA TRBJ1-5 TRBV19 NA CASSPSTASNQPQHF TGTGCCAGTAGTCCCTCGACAGCTAGCAATCAGCCCCAGCATTTT
NA TRBJ1-5 TRBV7-2 NA CASSFRGPNQPQHF TGTGCCAGCAGCTTCAGGGGTCCCAATCAGCCCCAGCATTTT
NA TRBJ1-6 TRBV19 NA CASSIRTQGVSYNSPLHF TGTGCCAGTAGTATAAGAACCCAGGGTGTCTCCTATAATTCACCCCTCCACTTT
NA TRBJ2-7 TRBV25-1 TRBD1 CASSTTGTGTSYEQYF TGTGCCAGCAGTACGACCGGGACAGGGACCTCCTACGAGCAGTACTTC
NA TRBJ2-5 TRBV10-3 NA CAISESILDHQETQYF TGTGCCATCAGTGAGTCGATACTAGACCACCAAGAGACCCAGTACTTC
NA TRBJ1-2 TRBV5-6 NA CASSLGYSYGYTF TGTGCCAGCAGCTTGGGGTACTCCTATGGCTACACCTTC
NA TRBJ2-7 TRBV2 TRBD1 CASSVGPGQGNYEQYF TGTGCCAGCAGTGTGGGTCCGGGACAGGGTAACTACGAGCAGTACTTC
NA TRBJ1-5 TRBV2 NA CASSVRLNQPQHF TGTGCCAGCAGTGTGCGGCTAAATCAGCCCCAGCATTTT
NA TRBJ1-6 TRBV30 NA CAWSVGSYNSPLHF TGTGCCTGGAGTGTCGGCTCCTATAATTCACCCCTCCACTTT
NA TRBJ1-1 TRBV2 TRBD1 CASSATGGANEAFF TGTGCCAGCAGTGCAACAGGGGGAGCCAATGAAGCTTTCTTT
NA TRBJ2-1 TRBV20-1 NA CSASSVDSPYNEQFF TGCAGTGCTAGTTCCGTGGACAGCCCCTACAATGAGCAGTTCTTC
NA TRBJ1-1 TRBV19 NA CASSIRQGGNTEAFF TGTGCCAGTAGTATACGGCAGGGAGGAAACACTGAAGCTTTCTTT
few TRBJ1-2 TRBV29-1 TRBD1 CSVARDRVKGYTF TGCAGCGTTGCCAGGGACAGGGTGAAAGGCTACACCTTC
NA TRBJ2-1 TRBV7-8 TRBD1 CASSGQGLVVGEQFF TGTGCCAGCAGCGGACAGGGGCTGGTAGTTGGGGAGCAGTTCTTC
NA TRBJ1-4 TRBV28 TRBD1 CASSPPGQSKKLFF TGTGCCAGCAGTCCTCCGGGACAGTCCAAAAAACTGTTTTTT
NA TRBJ2-3 TRBV19 NA CASSQGLTDTQYF TGTGCCAGTAGCCAGGGATTGACAGATACGCAGTATTTT
NA TRBJ1-2 TRBV5-1 NA CASSLVGQPNNYGYTF TGCGCCAGCAGCTTGGTAGGACAGCCCAATAACTATGGCTACACCTTC
once TRBJ1-2 TRBV10-3 NA CAISETRGNYGYTF TGTGCCATCAGTGAAACAAGGGGGAACTATGGCTACACCTTC
NA TRBJ1-1 TRBV9 NA CASSPSSGRRLAEAFF TGTGCCAGCAGCCCTAGTAGTGGAAGGAGGTTGGCTGAAGCTTTCTTT
NA TRBJ1-2 TRBV10-3 NA CAIRAGGNYGYTF TGTGCCATCAGGGCCGGAGGTAACTATGGCTACACCTTC
NA TRBJ1-4 TRBV28 NA CASSSREGEKLFF TGTGCCAGCAGCTCCCGGGAGGGAGAAAAACTGTTTTTT
NA TRBJ1-2 TRBV10-3 NA CAISESNRNYGYTF TGTGCCATCAGTGAGTCTAACAGGAACTATGGCTACACCTTC
NA TRBJ1-1 TRBV29-1 TRBD1 CSVEDRRGTQNTEAFF TGCAGCGTTGAAGACCGCAGGGGGACCCAGAACACTGAAGCTTTCTTT
once TRBJ2-1 TRBV5-4 TRBD2 CASSLRRLAGGGPYNEQFF TGTGCCAGCAGCTTGAGGCGACTAGCGGGGGGAGGACCCTACAATGAGCAGTTCTTC